Presented here are 5 T cell receptor beta chains from one specimen sequenced in a study of T cells in Graves' hyperthyroidism and ophthalmopathy. RNA transcripts served as the template for amplifying TCR beta CDR3 regions. Primed by the HTBI set, a first-round RT-PCR was run on the TCR CDR3. MiXCR was run by TCRdb on the multiplex PCR reads, yielding one entry per CDR3 protein. The table includes 400,000 or so distinct CDR3 sequences, about 14% detected once. The sequenced material came from blood. These receptor sequences come from a man in his fifties with Graves' ophthalmopathy.

V is TRBV3-1 and J is TRBJ2-7; 9 bases are a match to TRBD2. There are 15 residues in the CDR3. The V gene end was trimmed by 5 bases and the J gene end by 5 bases; junction bases not matched to a gene: 10. CDR1 and CDR2 from the germline V gene are LGHDT and YNNKEL (reference sequence). This CDR3 reads CASSGRGREGHEQYF. CDR3 nucleotides: TGTGCCAGCAGCGGTCGGGGGCGGGAGGGCCACGAGCAGTACTTC.

In this sample, this clonotype turned up once. CDR3: CSARGGQTNTGELFF. In nucleotides, the CDR3 is TGCAGTGCTAGAGGGGGACAGACGAACACCGGGGAGCTGTTTTTT. The rearrangement joins TRBV20-1 to TRBJ2-2, with 7 bases matching TRBD1. The CDR3 runs to 15 residues. Looked up from germline, CDR1 is DFQATT and CDR2 is SNEGSKA (reference sequence). Unmatched junction bases numbered 2, after V lost 1 base and J lost 0 bases.

This clonotype was counted ten times or more. V gene TRBV5-1 combines with J gene TRBJ2-7; 7 nucleotides line up with TRBD1. V lost 3 bases, J lost 1 base, and 7 bases stayed unmatched. The CDR3 has 15 residues. CDR1 is SGHRS, CDR2 YFSETQ, per germline. CDR3 nucleotide sequence: TGCGCCAGCAGCTCGACAGGGAGTGGGTCCTACGAGCAGTACTTC. It codes for CASSSTGSGSYEQYF. The full variable domain, its missing parts supplied by reference TRBV5-1 and TRBJ2-7, is KAGVTQTPRYLIKTRGQQVTLSCSPISGHRSVSWYQQTPGQGLQFLFEYFSETQRNKGNFPGRFSGRQFSNSRSEMNVSTLELGDSALYLCASSSTGSGSYEQYFGPGTRLTVT.

This chain links TRBV4-2 with TRBJ2-2, with TRBD2 identical over 7 bases. This CDR3 spans 17 amino acids. Losses at the gene ends were 1 base for V and 4 bases for J; bases not matched to a gene: 9. Germline values: CDR1 LGHNA, CDR2 YNFKEQ. This CDR3 is CASSQVYGASGTGELFF. Here the CDR3 DNA reads TGTGCCAGCAGCCAAGTCTATGGGGCTAGCGGCACCGGGGAGCTGTTTTTT.

The genes are TRBV10-3 and TRBJ2-1; possibly TRBD1 or TRBD2 for D (6 bases each). V shed 5 bases and J shed 6 bases, with 17 bases lying between them. Germline CDR1 is ENHRY and CDR2 is SYGVKD. The CDR3 consists of 15 residues. Here the CDR3 reads CAISTGGLVSNEQFF. CDR3 DNA: TGTGCCATCAGTACCGGGGGCTTAGTGTCCAATGAGCAGTTCTTC.